The rows below give T cell receptor beta chains drawn from one sample of a study of T cell repertoires in cytomegalovirus infection. Via MiXCR, TCRdb re-called the reads, giving one row per CDR3 protein. The profile shows fewer than 1,000,000 distinct CDR3 sequences, 31% of them singletons. These receptors' targets are unknown. The starting material was cultured CD8+ T cells from PBMCs, obtained from culture after CMV antigen stimulation. These receptors came from a human donor in good health (CMV status not recorded). Some clones in this sample may be carry-over from other donors' samples. Both conserved end residues are part of each CDR3. The D gene is left open where the match is weak. Clone size is given for some rows only: seen once, a few or many times, or a class if the clone is expanded.

j_call: TRBJ2-1
d_call: TRBD1
cdr3_length: 15
v_call: TRBV28
clone_size: .
cdr3_nt: TGTGCCAGCATTTCTCCGGGACAGGGGGACAATGAGCAGTTCTTC
cdr3_aa: CASISPGQGDNEQFF

j_call: TRBJ2-1
d_call: .
cdr3_length: 15
v_call: TRBV12-3/TRBV12-4
clone_size: .
cdr3_nt: TGTGCCAGCAGTCCCGTGAGGGGGGGCTACAATGAGCAGTTCTTC
cdr3_aa: CASSPVRGGYNEQFF

j_call: TRBJ2-2
d_call: TRBD2
cdr3_length: 16
v_call: TRBV27
clone_size: .
cdr3_nt: TGTACCAGCACCCCATTGGAGCGGGGGGGTTCCGGGGAGCTGTTTTTT
cdr3_aa: CTSTPLERGGSGELFF

j_call: TRBJ1-3
d_call: .
cdr3_length: 14
v_call: TRBV14
clone_size: .
cdr3_nt: TGTGCCAGCAGCCAAGCCCGGGGGTTACACACCATATATTTT
cdr3_aa: CASSQARGLHTIYF

j_call: TRBJ2-5
d_call: .
cdr3_length: 16
v_call: TRBV7-2
clone_size: .
cdr3_nt: TGTGCCAGCAGCTTGTGGGGGGGCCTCCCCGGGGAGACCCAGTACTTC
cdr3_aa: CASSLWGGLPGETQYF

j_call: TRBJ2-3
d_call: .
cdr3_length: 17
v_call: TRBV4-2
clone_size: few
cdr3_nt: TGTGCCAGCAGCCAAGATGTTGGGGAAATTAACACAGATACGCAGTATTTT
cdr3_aa: CASSQDVGEINTDTQYF

j_call: TRBJ2-2
d_call: .
cdr3_length: 16
v_call: TRBV7-9
clone_size: .
cdr3_nt: TGTGCCAGCAGCTTAGCCCAGGGCTGGCAGGACGGGGAGCTGTTTTTT
cdr3_aa: CASSLAQGWQDGELFF

j_call: TRBJ2-2
d_call: .
cdr3_length: 16
v_call: TRBV7-6
clone_size: many
cdr3_nt: TGTGCCAGCAGCTTAGAGTCCGGGGAAGACACCGGGGAGCTGTTTTTT
cdr3_aa: CASSLESGEDTGELFF

j_call: TRBJ2-1
d_call: TRBD2
cdr3_length: 15
v_call: TRBV7-6
clone_size: .
cdr3_nt: TGTGCCAGCAGCTTAGATTCAACTAGCGCCAATGAGCAGTTCTTC
cdr3_aa: CASSLDSTSANEQFF

j_call: TRBJ1-1
d_call: TRBD1
cdr3_length: 14
v_call: TRBV7-9
clone_size: .
cdr3_nt: TGTGCCAGCAGCGGGAGGGGACAGGGACCTGAAGCTTTCTTT
cdr3_aa: CASSGRGQGPEAFF

j_call: TRBJ2-1
d_call: TRBD2
cdr3_length: 18
v_call: TRBV2
clone_size: .
cdr3_nt: TGTGCCAGCAGTGAGTCACAGAGACTAGCGGGGATCCACAATGAGCAGTTCTTC
cdr3_aa: CASSESQRLAGIHNEQFF

j_call: TRBJ1-1
d_call: .
cdr3_length: 14
v_call: TRBV19
clone_size: .
cdr3_nt: TGTGCCAGTACACACAGGGCCTGGGGCACTGAAGCTTTCTTT
cdr3_aa: CASTHRAWGTEAFF

j_call: TRBJ1-5
d_call: .
cdr3_length: 14
v_call: TRBV27
clone_size: .
cdr3_nt: TGTGCCAGCAGTTTAGTGGGCGCCGATCAGCCCCAGCATTTT
cdr3_aa: CASSLVGADQPQHF

j_call: TRBJ2-3
d_call: .
cdr3_length: 16
v_call: TRBV14
clone_size: many
cdr3_nt: TGTGCCAGCAGCCAAGATTTGGGCAGTCTCACAGATACGCAGTATTTT
cdr3_aa: CASSQDLGSLTDTQYF

j_call: TRBJ1-6
d_call: .
cdr3_length: 16
v_call: TRBV7-8
clone_size: many
cdr3_nt: TGTGCCAGCAGCTTAACCTCAGCCGGGCCAATGCCACCCCTCCACTTT
cdr3_aa: CASSLTSAGPMPPLHF

j_call: TRBJ2-1
d_call: .
cdr3_length: 13
v_call: TRBV12-3/TRBV12-4
clone_size: few
cdr3_nt: TGTGCCAGCAGTTCCGGTCCCGCCAATGAGCAGTTCTTC
cdr3_aa: CASSSGPANEQFF

j_call: TRBJ1-4
d_call: TRBD1
cdr3_length: 16
v_call: TRBV7-9
clone_size: .
cdr3_nt: TGTGCCAGCAGCTCGCAGGGGGCCCCAACTAATGAAAAACTGTTTTTT
cdr3_aa: CASSSQGAPTNEKLFF

j_call: TRBJ1-1
d_call: .
cdr3_length: 16
v_call: TRBV4-1
clone_size: few
cdr3_nt: TGCGCCAGCAGCCAAGTTCACAACCTGGGGGACACTGAAGCTTTCTTT
cdr3_aa: CASSQVHNLGDTEAFF

j_call: TRBJ1-1
d_call: TRBD1
cdr3_length: 13
v_call: TRBV6-5
clone_size: .
cdr3_nt: TGTGCCAGCAGCGGACAGGGCGACGCTGAAGCTTTCTTT
cdr3_aa: CASSGQGDAEAFF

j_call: TRBJ2-1
d_call: .
cdr3_length: 14
v_call: TRBV11-2
clone_size: .
cdr3_nt: TGTGCCAGCAGCCCCTGGGACCGGGGAGGTGAGCAGTTCTTC
cdr3_aa: CASSPWDRGGEQFF

j_call: TRBJ2-7
d_call: .
cdr3_length: 14
v_call: TRBV7-3
clone_size: .
cdr3_nt: TGTGCCAACAGCTTTGCAGACAGCAGCGACGAGCAGTACTTC
cdr3_aa: CANSFADSSDEQYF

j_call: TRBJ2-1
d_call: TRBD1
cdr3_length: 16
v_call: TRBV7-9
clone_size: many
cdr3_nt: TGTGCCAGCAGTCCACCGGGACAGGGCGTTCGGGATGAGCAGTTCTTC
cdr3_aa: CASSPPGQGVRDEQFF

j_call: TRBJ2-5
d_call: TRBD1
cdr3_length: 14
v_call: TRBV7-6
clone_size: many
cdr3_nt: TGTGCCAGCAGTCCCCAGGGGGCCCCAGAGACCCAGTACTTC
cdr3_aa: CASSPQGAPETQYF

j_call: TRBJ1-2
d_call: .
cdr3_length: 13
v_call: TRBV7-8
clone_size: few
cdr3_nt: TGTGCCAGCTCGGAAAGGGAAGTTGAAGGCTACACCTTC
cdr3_aa: CASSEREVEGYTF

j_call: TRBJ1-2
d_call: TRBD1
cdr3_length: 14
v_call: TRBV6-1
clone_size: .
cdr3_nt: TGTGCCAGCACTGAGGACAGGTCCTACTATGGCTACACCTTC
cdr3_aa: CASTEDRSYYGYTF

j_call: TRBJ1-3
d_call: .
cdr3_length: 17
v_call: TRBV7-9
clone_size: .
cdr3_nt: TGTGCCAGCAGCTTAGCCATCAGTTTCTTCTCTGGAAACACCATATATTTT
cdr3_aa: CASSLAISFFSGNTIYF

j_call: TRBJ2-2
d_call: TRBD1
cdr3_length: 15
v_call: TRBV3-1
clone_size: .
cdr3_nt: TGTGCCAGCAGCCACAGGGGGCGAAGCACCGGGGAGCTGTTTTTT
cdr3_aa: CASSHRGRSTGELFF

j_call: TRBJ1-1
d_call: .
cdr3_length: 16
v_call: TRBV25-1
clone_size: .
cdr3_nt: TGTGCCAGCAGTGATAGGGGCAGGAGGAGTTCTACTGAAGCTTTCTTT
cdr3_aa: CASSDRGRRSSTEAFF

j_call: TRBJ2-7
d_call: .
cdr3_length: 14
v_call: TRBV6-6
clone_size: few
cdr3_nt: TGTGCCAGCAGTGACACAGGGAGCTCCTACGAGCAGTACTTC
cdr3_aa: CASSDTGSSYEQYF

j_call: TRBJ1-6
d_call: TRBD1
cdr3_length: 15
v_call: TRBV12-3/TRBV12-4
clone_size: few
cdr3_nt: TGTGCCAGCAGTCCCGACAGGGGGGGACTGGTACCCCTCCACTTT
cdr3_aa: CASSPDRGGLVPLHF

j_call: TRBJ1-5
d_call: .
cdr3_length: 14
v_call: TRBV11-1
clone_size: many
cdr3_nt: TGTGCCAGCAGTTTGAGGGGGTTCAATCAGCCCCAGCATTTT
cdr3_aa: CASSLRGFNQPQHF

j_call: TRBJ2-2
d_call: TRBD1
cdr3_length: 15
v_call: TRBV19
clone_size: .
cdr3_nt: TGTGCCAGTAGTATTAGGACAGGGGTGACCGGGGAGCTGTTTTTT
cdr3_aa: CASSIRTGVTGELFF

j_call: TRBJ1-1
d_call: TRBD1
cdr3_length: 14
v_call: TRBV6-1
clone_size: few
cdr3_nt: TGTGCCAGCAGAGACAGGGCGAAGAACACTGAAGCTTTCTTT
cdr3_aa: CASRDRAKNTEAFF

j_call: TRBJ1-3
d_call: .
cdr3_length: 18
v_call: TRBV9
clone_size: .
cdr3_nt: TGTGCCAGCAGCGACCGGGACCCATCAAAGAACGCTGGAAACACCATATATTTT
cdr3_aa: CASSDRDPSKNAGNTIYF

j_call: TRBJ1-5
d_call: .
cdr3_length: 16
v_call: TRBV28
clone_size: .
cdr3_nt: TGTGCCAGCAGTTTTGCCCCTCACAGGGCCAATCAGCCCCAGCATTTT
cdr3_aa: CASSFAPHRANQPQHF

j_call: TRBJ2-1
d_call: .
cdr3_length: 12
v_call: TRBV19
clone_size: .
cdr3_nt: TGTGCCAGTAGCAACCGTGGGGAGGAGCAGTTCTTC
cdr3_aa: CASSNRGEEQFF

j_call: TRBJ2-5
d_call: TRBD1
cdr3_length: 14
v_call: TRBV5-6
clone_size: .
cdr3_nt: TGTGCCAGCAGCTCCGGGACAGGGAGAAAGACCCAGTACTTC
cdr3_aa: CASSSGTGRKTQYF

j_call: TRBJ2-1
d_call: .
cdr3_length: 15
v_call: TRBV14
clone_size: .
cdr3_nt: TGTGCCAGCAGCCTAAGGAACCCTCTTTGGGCTCGGCAGTTCTTC
cdr3_aa: CASSLRNPLWARQFF

j_call: TRBJ2-2
d_call: .
cdr3_length: 17
v_call: TRBV4-1
clone_size: few
cdr3_nt: TGCGCCAGCAGCCAAGACGCGGGTAGTCTAAACACCGGGGAGCTGTTTTTT
cdr3_aa: CASSQDAGSLNTGELFF

j_call: TRBJ2-5
d_call: TRBD1
cdr3_length: 16
v_call: TRBV7-9
clone_size: .
cdr3_nt: TGTGCCAGCAGCGGAGGTTGGGACAGGGCCCCGGAGACCCAGTACTTC
cdr3_aa: CASSGGWDRAPETQYF

j_call: TRBJ1-1
d_call: .
cdr3_length: 13
v_call: TRBV7-9
clone_size: few
cdr3_nt: TGTGCCAGCCGCTTGGGTAGAGGCACTGAAGCTTTCTTT
cdr3_aa: CASRLGRGTEAFF

j_call: TRBJ2-7
d_call: .
cdr3_length: 14
v_call: TRBV5-5
clone_size: .
cdr3_nt: TGTGCCAGCAGCTACTCGACGGATCTCTACGAGCAGTACTTC
cdr3_aa: CASSYSTDLYEQYF

j_call: TRBJ2-7
d_call: .
cdr3_length: 11
v_call: TRBV27
clone_size: .
cdr3_nt: TGTGCCACCAGGACGCCCTACGAGCAGTACTTC
cdr3_aa: CATRTPYEQYF

j_call: TRBJ1-5
d_call: .
cdr3_length: 16
v_call: TRBV27
clone_size: few
cdr3_nt: TGTGCCAGCAGCGTGAACACCCGATGGGGCAATCAGCCCCAGCATTTT
cdr3_aa: CASSVNTRWGNQPQHF

j_call: TRBJ2-3
d_call: .
cdr3_length: 17
v_call: TRBV4-3
clone_size: .
cdr3_nt: TGCGCCAGCAGCCCACTAGAAGGGGATAGGGACACAGATACGCAGTATTTT
cdr3_aa: CASSPLEGDRDTDTQYF

j_call: TRBJ1-2
d_call: TRBD1
cdr3_length: 16
v_call: TRBV27
clone_size: .
cdr3_nt: TGTGCCAGCAGTTTACGCTCGGGGACAGCTAACTATGGCTACACCTTC
cdr3_aa: CASSLRSGTANYGYTF

j_call: TRBJ2-6
d_call: TRBD1
cdr3_length: 18
v_call: TRBV7-2
clone_size: many
cdr3_nt: TGTGCCAGCAGCTTTTCCGGGACAGGGGGCTCTGGGGCCAACGTCCTGACTTTC
cdr3_aa: CASSFSGTGGSGANVLTF

j_call: TRBJ1-2
d_call: .
cdr3_length: 14
v_call: TRBV4-1
clone_size: few
cdr3_nt: TGCGCCAGCAGCCAAGATACTGAGCATTATGGCTACACCTTC
cdr3_aa: CASSQDTEHYGYTF

j_call: TRBJ2-2
d_call: .
cdr3_length: 11
v_call: TRBV7-9
clone_size: many
cdr3_nt: TGTGCCAGCAGCCTACAAGGGGAGCTGTTTTTT
cdr3_aa: CASSLQGELFF

j_call: TRBJ2-1
d_call: TRBD2
cdr3_length: 15
v_call: TRBV6-5
clone_size: .
cdr3_nt: TGTGCCAGCAGTTACTACCGGGGGGGGCTGAATGAGCAGTTCTTC
cdr3_aa: CASSYYRGGLNEQFF

j_call: TRBJ1-2
d_call: .
cdr3_length: 14
v_call: TRBV10-3
clone_size: .
cdr3_nt: TGTGCCATCAGTGAGCACAGCTCAGCTGGAGGCTACACCTTC
cdr3_aa: CAISEHSSAGGYTF

j_call: TRBJ1-2
d_call: TRBD1
cdr3_length: 13
v_call: TRBV27
clone_size: .
cdr3_nt: TGTGCCAGCAGTTTTCCAGGGGGAGATGGCTACACCTTC
cdr3_aa: CASSFPGGDGYTF

j_call: TRBJ2-3
d_call: .
cdr3_length: 15
v_call: TRBV5-5
clone_size: .
cdr3_nt: TGTGCCAGCAGCTTGGGTGAACAGTCCACAGATACGCAGTATTTT
cdr3_aa: CASSLGEQSTDTQYF

j_call: TRBJ2-3
d_call: TRBD1
cdr3_length: 15
v_call: TRBV13
clone_size: .
cdr3_nt: TGTGCCAGCAGCAAGGACAGGGGGCTTAGTGATACGCAGTATTTT
cdr3_aa: CASSKDRGLSDTQYF

j_call: TRBJ2-7
d_call: .
cdr3_length: 15
v_call: TRBV19
clone_size: few
cdr3_nt: TGTGCCAGTAGCACTCGGGACCGTCTTCGGGACGAGCAGTACTTC
cdr3_aa: CASSTRDRLRDEQYF

j_call: TRBJ1-4
d_call: TRBD1
cdr3_length: 17
v_call: TRBV7-2
clone_size: many
cdr3_nt: TGTGCCAGCAGCTTAGAGGGGACAGGGTGGTTTAATGAAAAACTGTTTTTT
cdr3_aa: CASSLEGTGWFNEKLFF

j_call: TRBJ2-1
d_call: TRBD2
cdr3_length: 15
v_call: TRBV19
clone_size: few
cdr3_nt: TGTGCCAGTAGTATAGACGGGGGGGCACCAAATGAGCAGTTCTTC
cdr3_aa: CASSIDGGAPNEQFF

j_call: TRBJ2-2
d_call: .
cdr3_length: 14
v_call: TRBV25-1
clone_size: .
cdr3_nt: TGTGCCAGCAGAGTGCCCCCCGTCACCGGGGAGCTGTTTTTT
cdr3_aa: CASRVPPVTGELFF